These 29 T cell receptor beta chains were all obtained from the same sample, sequenced in a study of cytomegalovirus exposure and HLA in healthy donors. PCR involved 60 Vbeta and 13 Jbeta primers. Only in-frame clones appear in the TCRdb table, and some are missing; sequencing was by immunoSEQ multiplex PCR. The profile shows some 91,000 clones, around 73% of them singletons. Sequenced: PBMCs. These receptors were collected from a woman in her sixties or seventies in good health and CMV-seronegative.

This chain links TRBV30 with TRBJ2-5; D gene uncertain. TRBJ2-7 explains the end of the DNA better; the J call may be wrong. Germline V lookup: CDR1 GTSNPN, CDR2 SVGIG (reference sequence). This CDR3 region has 12 residues. CDR3 amino acids: CAWSGGSYEQYF. The DNA for the CDR3 is TGTGCCTGGAGTGGGGGCTCCTACGAGCAGTACTTC.

The DNA of the CDR3 is TGTGCCAGCAGCGTGGCGGTGGGGAACACCGGGGAGCTGTTTTTT. This codes for CASSVAVGNTGELFF. The gene calls are TRBV9 and TRBJ2-2; D is unclear. CDR1 SGDLS and CDR2 YYNGEE come from the germline V gene. The CDR3 spans 15 residues. V was pared by 2 bases and J by 1 base, with 9 bases between.

The rearrangement joins TRBV30 to TRBJ1-1; 7 nucleotides agree with TRBD1. CDR1 and CDR2 (germline): GTSNPN, SVGIG (reference sequence). V lost 6 bases and J lost 6; bases outside the gene matches: 10. The CDR3 consists of 13 residues. CDR3 DNA: TGTGCCTGCAAAAGACAGGGTCTCCCTGAAGCTTTCTTT. Translated, it gives CACKRQGLPEAFF.

V gene TRBV14 combines with J gene TRBJ2-7; 8 nucleotides match TRBD2. The CDR3 extends over 15 amino acids. Germline CDR1 SGHDN, CDR2 FVKESK. Unmatched junction bases numbered 8, after V lost 2 bases and J lost 5 bases. Here the CDR3 reads CASSQTSGGGHEQYF. CDR3 DNA: TGTGCCAGCAGCCAAACTTCCGGGGGGGGCCACGAGCAGTACTTC.

V gene TRBV5-1 combines with J gene TRBJ2-7, with D tentatively TRBD1 (7 bases). V lost 1 base to trimming and J lost 0 bases, with 11 bases between them. CDR3 length: 15 amino acids. Germline V gene lookup returns CDR1 SGHRS and CDR2 YFSETQ. The CDR3 DNA sequence: TGCGCCAGCAGCTTGAGGAGGGACAGCTCCTACGAGCAGTACTTC. Amino acid sequence: CASSLRRDSSYEQYF. The variable domain in full, with the rest retrieved from reference TRBV5-1 and TRBJ2-7, is KAGVTQTPRYLIKTRGQQVTLSCSPISGHRSVSWYQQTPGQGLQFLFEYFSETQRNKGNFPGRFSGRQFSNSRSEMNVSTLELGDSALYLCASSLRRDSSYEQYFGPGTRLTVT.

The J gene is TRBJ1-4, the V gene TRBV7-2, with D perhaps matching TRBD1 (6 bases). Germline loops: CDR1 SGHTA, CDR2 FQGNSA. V was shortened by 6 bases and J by 2 bases, with 13 bases between the two germline ends. The CDR3 contains 15 residues. CDR3 region: CASRKQGLTNEKLFF. The CDR3 DNA sequence: TGTGCCAGCAGAAAACAGGGTTTGACTAATGAAAAACTGTTTTTT.

The rearrangement links TRBV5-1 to TRBJ2-2, with 7 bases fitting TRBD1. Germline loops: CDR1 SGHRS, CDR2 YFSETQ. CDR3 length equals 16 residues. The J segment lost 1 base and the V segment lost 0 bases, leaving 3 bases of the junction unmatched. CDR3 protein: CASSLEGGWNTGELFF. CDR3 nucleotide sequence: TGCGCCAGCAGCTTGGAAGGGGGCTGGAACACCGGGGAGCTGTTTTTT. Full variable domain (missing parts from reference TRBV5-1 and TRBJ2-2): KAGVTQTPRYLIKTRGQQVTLSCSPISGHRSVSWYQQTPGQGLQFLFEYFSETQRNKGNFPGRFSGRQFSNSRSEMNVSTLELGDSALYLCASSLEGGWNTGELFFGEGSRLTVL.

The genes are TRBV10-3 and TRBJ2-7, with TRBD2 matching over 12 bases. CDR1 is ENHRY, CDR2 SYGVKD, per germline. The J segment lost 5 bases and the V segment lost 4 bases, leaving 0 bases of the junction unmatched. The CDR3 spans 13 residues. The CDR3 DNA reads as TGTGCCATCAGTGGACTAGCGGGGGACGAGCAGTACTTC. Its protein is CAISGLAGDEQYF.

In this sample, this clone turned up a few times. The chain recombines TRBV29-1 with TRBJ2-3; TRBD2 matches at 9 bases. This CDR3 has 15 amino acids. The V and J ends lost 0 bases and 1 base, in that order; junction bases with no gene match: 2. Germline loops: CDR1 SQVTM, CDR2 ANQGSEA. The chain's CDR3 is CSVEDVAGGTDTQYF. The CDR3 DNA reads as TGCAGCGTTGAAGATGTAGCGGGGGGCACAGATACGCAGTATTTT.

This clone was seen a single time. The chain is built from TRBV5-1 and TRBJ2-7; a possible D gene is TRBD2 (5 bases). The germline gives CDR1 SGHRS, CDR2 YFSETQ. CDR3 length: 15 residues. Trimming stripped 2 bases from V and 2 bases from J, with 14 bases between. The CDR3 sequence: CASSLGGLPAYEQYF. The CDR3 nucleotides read TGCGCCAGCAGCTTAGGTGGACTTCCTGCCTACGAGCAGTACTTC.

This rearrangement joins TRBV6-5 to TRBJ2-7; 11 bases map to TRBD2. The length of the CDR3 is 16 residues. J lost 4 bases, V lost 4 bases, and 9 bases had no gene match. CDR1 and CDR2 (germline): MNHEY, SVGAGI. The CDR3 bases are TGTGCCAGCAGTTCCCCGACTAGCGGGAAAGGGTACGAGCAGTACTTC. Translating gives CASSSPTSGKGYEQYF.

This rearrangement joins TRBV2 to TRBJ2-3; a weak D match, TRBD2 (6 bases). The germline V and J ends were trimmed by 4 bases and 5 bases, with 10 bases remaining between them. The CDR3 covers 13 residues. Per the germline V gene, CDR1 is SNHLY and CDR2 is FYNNEI. This CDR3 is CASSAGTQDTQYF. In nucleotides, the CDR3 is TGTGCCAGCAGTGCTGGGACTCAAGATACGCAGTATTTT.

The chain employs TRBV10-1 and TRBJ2-7; D gene uncertain. CDR1 WNHNN and CDR2 SYGVQD come from the germline V gene (reference sequence). Trimming cost V 3 bases and J 4 bases, with 4 bases left between them. The CDR3 sequence is 11 residues long. CDR3: CASSDSYEQYF. The DNA for the CDR3 is TGCGCCAGCAGTGACTCGTACGAGCAGTACTTC.

The table lists this clone with a few counts. The CDR3 region has the DNA TGTGCCAGCAGCTTGTGGACAGGGATAAATCAGCCCCAGCATTTT. Its protein is CASSLWTGINQPQHF. The rearrangement uses TRBV5-6 and TRBJ1-5; TRBD1 aligns across 8 bases. The CDR3 consists of 15 residues. Trimming removed 1 base from V and 4 bases from J; junction bases left unmatched: 4. The V gene's germline CDR1 is SGHDT and CDR2 YYEEEE.

The gene calls are TRBV4-1 and TRBJ1-3, with 11 nucleotides matching TRBD1. V lost 4 bases, J lost 4 bases, and 3 bases stayed unmatched. The CDR3 spans 15 residues. Germline assignment: CDR1 MGHRA and CDR2 YSYEKL. CDR3 residues: CASSPGTGGGNTIYF. The CDR3 DNA is TGCGCCAGCAGCCCTGGGACAGGGGGAGGAAACACCATATATTTT.

The V gene is TRBV2, the J gene TRBJ2-3, with a tentative D call TRBD2 (6 bases). The V gene lost 8 bases and the J gene lost 0 bases, with 12 bases spanning the gap. In germline, CDR1 is SNHLY, CDR2 FYNNEI. This CDR3 is built from 14 residues. For the CDR3, the DNA is TGTGCCAGCGGCCGGGGGTCTAGCACAGATACGCAGTATTTT. This gives the protein CASGRGSSTDTQYF. Drawing the rest from reference TRBV2 and TRBJ2-3, the complete variable domain is EPEVTQTPSHQVTQMGQEVILRCVPISNHLYFYWYRQILGQKVEFLVSFYNNEISEKSEIFDDQFSVERPDGSNFTLKIRSTKLEDSAMYFCASGRGSSTDTQYFGPGTRLTVL.

Details on this clone: One end of the junction varies from germline; a read error may be responsible. J is TRBJ2-7 and V is TRBV6-6; D is possibly TRBD2 (6 bases). The CDR3 loop spans 15 amino acids. Germline V lookup: CDR1 MNHNY, CDR2 SVGAGI (reference sequence). The DNA of the CDR3 is TGTGCCAGCAGGAAAGAAAGGAGGGCCTCCTCCGAGCAGTACTTC. Encoded protein: CASRKERRASSEQYF.

The rearrangement links TRBV5-6 to TRBJ2-7; 10 nucleotides align to TRBD1. V shed 4 bases and J 3 bases; nucleotides not matched to a gene: 4. This CDR3 has 14 residues. Germline loops: CDR1 SGHDT, CDR2 YYEEEE. The DNA for the CDR3 is TGTGCCAGCAGCAAGGGACAGGGGATCTACGAGCAGTACTTC. Amino acid sequence: CASSKGQGIYEQYF.

This chain connects TRBV10-3 to TRBJ2-1; D is perhaps TRBD2 (6 bases). Trimming took off 8 bases at V and 3 bases at J, with 20 bases between the two ends. Germline assignment: CDR1 ENHRY and CDR2 SYGVKD. CDR3 length equals 16 residues. The CDR3 loop is CAISQPGRGVYNEQFF. CDR3 nucleotide sequence: TGTGCCATCTCCCAACCAGGTCGCGGGGTCTACAATGAGCAGTTCTTC.

The CDR3 sequence: CSVEVRGLGEQYF. CDR3 nucleotide sequence: TGCAGCGTTGAGGTCAGGGGGCTGGGAGAGCAGTACTTC. The rearrangement joins TRBV29-1 to TRBJ2-7; 8 bases agree with TRBD1. V was pared by 3 bases and J by 7 bases, with 8 bases of the junction left unmatched. The CDR3 totals 13 residues. Germline loops: CDR1 SQVTM, CDR2 ANQGSEA.

The gene calls are TRBV9 and TRBJ1-5, with D unresolved. This CDR3 contains 13 residues. Trimming took off 4 bases at V and 6 bases at J, with 11 bases between the two ends. The germline V gene encodes CDR1 SGDLS and CDR2 YYNGEE. As DNA, the CDR3 is TGTGCCAGCAGCACTCACGGTGGTCAGCCCCAGCATTTT. As protein: CASSTHGGQPQHF.

This clone was recorded only once. This chain joins TRBV5-1 and TRBJ2-7; D may be TRBD2 (5 bases). The length of the CDR3 is 13 residues. Trimming pared 1 base from V and 5 bases from J, leaving 10 bases between. The germline V gene encodes CDR1 SGHRS and CDR2 YFSETQ. The CDR3 bases are TGCGCCAGCAGCTTGACCGGGGTCGACGAGCAGTACTTC. Residues: CASSLTGVDEQYF.

The chain combines TRBV7-2 with TRBJ2-7, with TRBD2 identical over 9 bases. This CDR3 contains 16 residues. Trimming cost V 4 bases and J 3 bases; bases outside gene matches: 10. CDR1 SGHTA and CDR2 FQGNSA come from the germline V gene. For the CDR3, the DNA is TGTGCCAGCAGCTCTACCCGGACTAGCGAGGGCTACGAGCAGTACTTC. Protein sequence: CASSSTRTSEGYEQYF.

This chain joins TRBV7-9 and TRBJ1-2; D perhaps matches TRBD1 (6 bases). The CDR3 runs 15 residues. Germline V lookup: CDR1 SEHNR, CDR2 FQNEAQ (reference sequence). Trimming shortened V by 1 base and J by 5 bases, and 14 bases separated the two germline ends. The CDR3, as DNA: TGTGCCAGCAGCTTAGGGAAGGGGGTCGCTTATGGCTACACCTTC. Its translation: CASSLGKGVAYGYTF.

The rearrangement joins TRBV7-8 to TRBJ2-7; 10 bases align to TRBD2. There are 18 residues in the CDR3. CDR1 and CDR2 (germline): SGHVS, FQNEAQ. V gave up 0 bases and J gave up 0 bases; unmatched junction bases: 8. The CDR3 DNA follows: TGTGCCAGCAGCTTAGCCCTAGCGGGGGCCCTCCTCTCCTACGAGCAGTACTTC. Translating gives CASSLALAGALLSYEQYF.

This chain links TRBV7-6 with TRBJ1-1; D is perhaps TRBD1 (5 bases). The CDR3 has 14 residues. The V end was cut by 4 bases, the J end by 8 bases, with 17 bases between. The germline gives CDR1 SGHVS, CDR2 FNYEAQ. The CDR3 sequence: CASSSFQGGDEAFF. Written as DNA, the CDR3 is TGTGCCAGCAGCTCATTCCAGGGAGGGGACGAAGCTTTCTTT.

This clone appeared a few times. This chain links TRBV5-1 with TRBJ1-2, with a possible D match to TRBD1 (5 bases). CDR1 and CDR2 from the germline V gene are SGHRS and YFSETQ. Trimming pared 0 bases from V and 8 bases from J, leaving 11 bases between. This CDR3 spans 13 amino acids. CDR3 protein: CASSLDVTAGYTF. The DNA for the CDR3 is TGCGCCAGCAGCTTGGACGTGACAGCCGGCTACACCTTC.

The rearrangement links TRBV4-1 to TRBJ1-2, with D perhaps matching TRBD1 (5 bases). The CDR3 consists of 16 residues. V was clipped by 3 bases and J by 5 bases, with 19 bases between them. Per the germline V gene, CDR1 is MGHRA and CDR2 is YSYEKL. DNA for the CDR3: TGCGCCAGCAGCCACACAACTCTCAGGGATGCGTATGGCTACACCTTC. It codes for CASSHTTLRDAYGYTF.

The V gene is TRBV15, the J gene TRBJ2-7, with TRBD1 identical over 8 bases. Germline-derived CDR1 and CDR2 are LNHNV and YYDKDF (reference sequence). The trim removed 0 bases at V and 3 bases at J, leaving 10 bases unmatched. CDR3 length equals 17 residues. The CDR3 DNA sequence: TGTGCCACCAGCAGAGATCGGGGCAGGGGGCTGATCTACGAGCAGTACTTC. As protein: CATSRDRGRGLIYEQYF.